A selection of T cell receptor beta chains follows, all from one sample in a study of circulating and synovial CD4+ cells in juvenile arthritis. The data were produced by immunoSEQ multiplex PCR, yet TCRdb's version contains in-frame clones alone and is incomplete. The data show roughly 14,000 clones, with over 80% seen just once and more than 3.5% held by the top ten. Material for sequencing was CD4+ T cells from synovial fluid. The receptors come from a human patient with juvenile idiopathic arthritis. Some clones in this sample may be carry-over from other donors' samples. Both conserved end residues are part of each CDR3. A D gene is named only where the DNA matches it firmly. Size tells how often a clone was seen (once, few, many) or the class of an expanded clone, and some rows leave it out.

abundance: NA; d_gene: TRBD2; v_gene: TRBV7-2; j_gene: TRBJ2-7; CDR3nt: TGTGCCAGCAGCCCAACGGGACTAGTCTCTTACGAGCAGTACTTC; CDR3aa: CASSPTGLVSYEQYF
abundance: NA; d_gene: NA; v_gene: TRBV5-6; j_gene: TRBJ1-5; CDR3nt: TGTGCCAGCAGTAACTGGGGAGGTAATCAGCCCCAGCATTTT; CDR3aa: CASSNWGGNQPQHF
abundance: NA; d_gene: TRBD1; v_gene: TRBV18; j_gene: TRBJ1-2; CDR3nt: TGTGCCAGCTCACCATGGACAAGGGGGCCTGGCTATGGCTACACCTTC; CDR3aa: CASSPWTRGPGYGYTF
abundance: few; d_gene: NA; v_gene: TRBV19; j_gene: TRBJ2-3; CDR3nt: TGTGCCAGTAGTTCCACACGGGGGACGCAGTATTTT; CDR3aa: CASSSTRGTQYF
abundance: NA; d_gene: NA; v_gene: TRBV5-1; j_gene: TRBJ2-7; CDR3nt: TGCGCCAGCAGCTTGGGCCCCGACTCTTACGAGCAGTACTTC; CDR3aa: CASSLGPDSYEQYF
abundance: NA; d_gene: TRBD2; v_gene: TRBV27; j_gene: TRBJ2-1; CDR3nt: TGTGCCACCGGGAGGGGGATCCCCTACAATGAGCAGTTCTTC; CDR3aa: CATGRGIPYNEQFF
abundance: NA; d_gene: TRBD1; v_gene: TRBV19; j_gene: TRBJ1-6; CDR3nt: TGTGCCAGTAGTTCGACAGGGGATAATTCCCCCCTCCACTTT; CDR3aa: CASSSTGDNSPLHF
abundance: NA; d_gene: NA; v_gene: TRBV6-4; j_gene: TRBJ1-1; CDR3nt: TGTGCCAGCAGGCTCAGAAACGAATTGGACACTGAAGCTTTCTTT; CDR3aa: CASRLRNELDTEAFF
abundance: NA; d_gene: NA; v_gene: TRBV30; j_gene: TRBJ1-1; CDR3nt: TGTGCCTGGAGTGCCCACTCGGGCACTGAAGCTTTCTTT; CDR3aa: CAWSAHSGTEAFF
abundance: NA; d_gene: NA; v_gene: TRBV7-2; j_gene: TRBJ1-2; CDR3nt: TGTGCCAGCAGCTTAGGGGTTTTGACAGCAAGTGGCTACACCTTC; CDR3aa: CASSLGVLTASGYTF
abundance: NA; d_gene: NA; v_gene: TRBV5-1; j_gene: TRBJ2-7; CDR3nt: TGCGCCAGCAGCGCGACAGACTACGAGCAGTACTTC; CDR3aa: CASSATDYEQYF
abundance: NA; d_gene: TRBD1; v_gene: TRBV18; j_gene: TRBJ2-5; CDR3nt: TGTGCCAGCTCACCGCAGGGGGAGGAGACCCAGTACTTC; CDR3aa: CASSPQGEETQYF
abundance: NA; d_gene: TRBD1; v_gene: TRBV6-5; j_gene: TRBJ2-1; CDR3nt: TGTGCCAGCAGTTACGGGCAGGGGGTGAACAATGAGCAGTTCTTC; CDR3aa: CASSYGQGVNNEQFF
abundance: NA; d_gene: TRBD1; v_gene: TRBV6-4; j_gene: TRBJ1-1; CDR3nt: TGTGCCAGCAGGGGACAGGGCTCCACTGAAGCTTTCTTT; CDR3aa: CASRGQGSTEAFF
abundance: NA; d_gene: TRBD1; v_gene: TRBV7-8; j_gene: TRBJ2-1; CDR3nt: TGTGCCAGCAGCATCCGGGACAGACTATACAATGAGCAGTTCTTC; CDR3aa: CASSIRDRLYNEQFF
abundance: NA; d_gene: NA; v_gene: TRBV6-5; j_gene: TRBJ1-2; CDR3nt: TGTGCCAGCAGTTTCCAGGGTTCTAACTATGGCTACACCTTC; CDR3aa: CASSFQGSNYGYTF
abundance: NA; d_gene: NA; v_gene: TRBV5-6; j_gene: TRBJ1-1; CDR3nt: TGTGCCAGCAGCTTGCAGACAGATGAAGCTTTCTTT; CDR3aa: CASSLQTDEAFF
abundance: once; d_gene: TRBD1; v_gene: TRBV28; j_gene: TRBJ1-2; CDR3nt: TGTGCCAGCAACCCGGGACAGGGGAACTATGGCTACACCTTC; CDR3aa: CASNPGQGNYGYTF
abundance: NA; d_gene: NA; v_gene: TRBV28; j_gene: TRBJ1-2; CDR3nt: TGTGCCAGCAGTTTATCGATTAGCCCGACAGTTGGGCGGGGAGGCTACACCTTC; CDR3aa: CASSLSISPTVGRGGYTF
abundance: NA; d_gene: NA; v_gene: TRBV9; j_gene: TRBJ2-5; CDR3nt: TGTGCCAGCAGCATCCGGCCTGTCGGGGGCCAAGAGACCCAGTACTTC; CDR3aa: CASSIRPVGGQETQYF
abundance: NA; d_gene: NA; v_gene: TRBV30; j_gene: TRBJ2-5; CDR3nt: TGTGCCTGGAGTGGACACGGCCAAGAGACCCAGTACTTC; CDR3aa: CAWSGHGQETQYF
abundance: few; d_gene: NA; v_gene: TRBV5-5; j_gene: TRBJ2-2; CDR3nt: TGTGCCAGCAGCTTGTTGAGACCGTCCCAGGCAACGAACACCGGGGAGCTGTTTTTT; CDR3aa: CASSLLRPSQATNTGELFF
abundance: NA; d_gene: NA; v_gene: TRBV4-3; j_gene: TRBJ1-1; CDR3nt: TGCGCCAGCAGCCAAGAGGCAGGTACGGAAGCTTTCTTT; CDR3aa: CASSQEAGTEAFF
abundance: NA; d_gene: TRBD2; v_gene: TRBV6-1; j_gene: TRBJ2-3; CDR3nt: TGTGCCAGCAGTGAACGGAGCGGGAGGGCCGGTAGGACAGATACGCAGTATTTT; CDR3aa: CASSERSGRAGRTDTQYF
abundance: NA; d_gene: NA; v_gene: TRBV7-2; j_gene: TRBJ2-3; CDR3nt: TGTGCCAGCAGCTTCTCCCGGGGGGCGAGTGGAGATACGCAGTATTTT; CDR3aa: CASSFSRGASGDTQYF
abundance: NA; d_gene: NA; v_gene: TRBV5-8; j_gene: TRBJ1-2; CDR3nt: TGTGCCAGCAGCTTGGACGGCAGGCAGGCTTATGGCTACACCTTC; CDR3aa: CASSLDGRQAYGYTF
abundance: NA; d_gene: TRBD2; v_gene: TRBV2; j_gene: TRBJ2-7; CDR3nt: TGTGCCAGCTTTGCGGCGGGGGACTCCTACGAGCAGTACTTC; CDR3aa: CASFAAGDSYEQYF
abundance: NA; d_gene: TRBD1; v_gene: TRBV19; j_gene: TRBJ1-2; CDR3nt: TGTGCCAGTAGTTCCGACAGGGGGGTTTATGGCTACACCTTC; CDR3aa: CASSSDRGVYGYTF
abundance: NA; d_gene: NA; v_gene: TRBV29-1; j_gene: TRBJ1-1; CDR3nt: TGCAGCGTTGACCAGTCGGGGGTTTGGGCTGAAGCTTTCTTT; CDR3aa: CSVDQSGVWAEAFF
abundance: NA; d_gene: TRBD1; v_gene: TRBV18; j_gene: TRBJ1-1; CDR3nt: TGTGCCAGCTCATCGACAGGGGGCGTCACTGAAGCTTTCTTT; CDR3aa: CASSSTGGVTEAFF
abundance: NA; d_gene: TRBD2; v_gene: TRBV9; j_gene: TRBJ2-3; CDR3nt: TGTGCCAGCAGCGCTAGCGGGGGGCGGGAGGATACGCAGTATTTT; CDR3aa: CASSASGGREDTQYF
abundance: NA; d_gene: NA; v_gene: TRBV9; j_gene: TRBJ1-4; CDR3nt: TGTGCCAGCAGCGTAGGTCCGACGGGAAATGAAAAACTGTTTTTT; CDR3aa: CASSVGPTGNEKLFF
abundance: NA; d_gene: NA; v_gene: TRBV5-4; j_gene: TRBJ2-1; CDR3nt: TGTGCCAGCAGCCAAAGACAGGTTAGAGACAATGAGCAGTTCTTC; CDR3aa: CASSQRQVRDNEQFF
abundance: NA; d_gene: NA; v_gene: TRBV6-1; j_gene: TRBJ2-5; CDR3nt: TGTGCCAGCAGTGAAGGGGTGGGCAGGGGGACCCAGTACTTC; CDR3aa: CASSEGVGRGTQYF
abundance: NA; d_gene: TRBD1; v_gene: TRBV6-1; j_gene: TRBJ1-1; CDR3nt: TGTGCCAGCAGCCATACCGGGACAGGGAACACTGAAGCTTTCTTT; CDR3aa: CASSHTGTGNTEAFF
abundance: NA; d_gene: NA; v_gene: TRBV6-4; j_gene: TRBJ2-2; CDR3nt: TGTGCCAGCAGTGACAACAGTCCCGGGGAGCTGTTTTTT; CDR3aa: CASSDNSPGELFF
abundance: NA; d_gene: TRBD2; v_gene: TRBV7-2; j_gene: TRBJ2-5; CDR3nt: TGTGCCAGCAGCTCGGGGACTAGCGGGGGGTTACACGAGACCCAGTACTTC; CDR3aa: CASSSGTSGGLHETQYF
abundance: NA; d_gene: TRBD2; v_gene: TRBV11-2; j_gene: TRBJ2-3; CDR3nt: TGTGCCAGCAGCTTAGAGTCCGTGGGAGCGGGGGGCACAGATACGCAGTATTTT; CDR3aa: CASSLESVGAGGTDTQYF
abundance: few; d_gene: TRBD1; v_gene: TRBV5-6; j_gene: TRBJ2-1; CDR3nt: TGTGCCAGCAGCTGGGCAGGGGGTGATGAGCAGTTCTTC; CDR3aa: CASSWAGGDEQFF
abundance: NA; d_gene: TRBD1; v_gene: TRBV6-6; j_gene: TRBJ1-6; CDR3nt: TGTGCCAGCAGCCCACGAACGGGACAGACTTCCCCCCTCCACTTT; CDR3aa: CASSPRTGQTSPLHF
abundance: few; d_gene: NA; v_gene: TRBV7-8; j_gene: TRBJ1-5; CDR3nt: TGTGCCAGCAGCTTAGCGTCCGGGGGGGCCTACAATCAGCCCCAGCATTTT; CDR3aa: CASSLASGGAYNQPQHF
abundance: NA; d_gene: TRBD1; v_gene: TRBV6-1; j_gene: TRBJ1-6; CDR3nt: TGTGCCAGCAGTGAAAAACAGGGGGCTCTGTATAATTCACCCCTCCACTTT; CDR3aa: CASSEKQGALYNSPLHF
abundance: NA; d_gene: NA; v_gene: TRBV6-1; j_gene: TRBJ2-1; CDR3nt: TGTGCCAGCAGTGGACGGACACCCAGCTCCTACAATGGGCAGTTCTTC; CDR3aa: CASSGRTPSSYNGQFF
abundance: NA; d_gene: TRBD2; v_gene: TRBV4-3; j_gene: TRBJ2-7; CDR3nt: TGCGCCAGCAGCCAAGATCGGGGGGGCCGCGAGCAGTACTTC; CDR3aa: CASSQDRGGREQYF
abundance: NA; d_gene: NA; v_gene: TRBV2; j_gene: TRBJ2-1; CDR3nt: TGTGCCAGCTGTTTTCGGCCTACACTACACAATGAGCAGTTCTTC; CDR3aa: CASCFRPTLHNEQFF
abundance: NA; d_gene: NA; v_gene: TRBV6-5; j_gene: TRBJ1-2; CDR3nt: TGTGCCAGCAAACAGCCTAACTATGGCTACACCTTC; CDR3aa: CASKQPNYGYTF
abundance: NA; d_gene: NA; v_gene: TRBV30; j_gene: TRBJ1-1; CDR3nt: TGTGCCTGGAGTGCGACCTTTAAAGGGGGAAACACTGAAGCTTTCTTT; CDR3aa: CAWSATFKGGNTEAFF
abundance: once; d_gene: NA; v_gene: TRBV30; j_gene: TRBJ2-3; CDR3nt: TGTGCCGGCGGCCCGGGGGTCACAGATACGCAGTATTTT; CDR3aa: CAGGPGVTDTQYF
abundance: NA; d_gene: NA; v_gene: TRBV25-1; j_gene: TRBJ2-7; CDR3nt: TGTGCCAGCAGTAAGACAGTCGAGCAGTACTTC; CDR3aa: CASSKTVEQYF
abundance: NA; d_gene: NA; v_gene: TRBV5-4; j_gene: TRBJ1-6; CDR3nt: TGTGCCAGCAGCTCGACAGATAATTCACCCCTCCACTTT; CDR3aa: CASSSTDNSPLHF
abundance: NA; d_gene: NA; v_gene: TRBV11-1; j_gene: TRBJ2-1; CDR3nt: TGTGCCAGCAGCTTAGATCTTACATACAATGAGCAGTTCTTC; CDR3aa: CASSLDLTYNEQFF
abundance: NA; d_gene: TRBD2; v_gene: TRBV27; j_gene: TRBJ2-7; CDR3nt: TGTGCCAGCACAAAAGCGGGAGACTCCTACGAGCAGTACTTC; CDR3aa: CASTKAGDSYEQYF
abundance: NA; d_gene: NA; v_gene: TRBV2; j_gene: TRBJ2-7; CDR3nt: TGTGCCAGCAGAGGCCCTAGCTCCTACGAGCAGTACTTC; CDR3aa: CASRGPSSYEQYF
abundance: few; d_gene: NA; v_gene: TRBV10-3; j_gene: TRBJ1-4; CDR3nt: TGTGCCATCAGTGACAGGGCTAATGAAAAACTGTTTTTT; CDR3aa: CAISDRANEKLFF